This TCR beta chain was captured by sequencing in a study of shared T cell receptors in the human thymus. Method: immunoSEQ multiplex PCR; TCRdb's copy keeps in-frame clones and lacks some. This sample has hundreds of thousands of clones, with approximately 80% found just once. The V end was cut by 4 bases, the J end by 0 bases, with 15 bases between. Germline CDR1 is SEHNR and CDR2 is FQNEAQ (reference sequence). The CDR3 is made up of 16 amino acids. This same sample was also taken into another study, of human thymus T cells. Turning to that study: Healthy Finnish infants undergoing corrective surgery for congenital heart defects provided the donor material. Resections removed during corrective heart surgery provided the thymus tissue used. Gene usage for V and J segments appeared biased in thymic and blood repertoires. Among unrelated individuals, related research reported thymic repertoires that overlapped highly.

This TCR was recovered from a boy less than two years old with a congenital heart defect. The chain joins TRBV7-9 to TRBJ1-2, with a weak D call TRBD1 (5 bases). What was sequenced was thymocytes. The CDR3 DNA reads TGTGCCAGCAGCTATACCTGGGGGGGTTCTAACTATGGCTACACCTTC. Translation: CASSYTWGGSNYGYTF.